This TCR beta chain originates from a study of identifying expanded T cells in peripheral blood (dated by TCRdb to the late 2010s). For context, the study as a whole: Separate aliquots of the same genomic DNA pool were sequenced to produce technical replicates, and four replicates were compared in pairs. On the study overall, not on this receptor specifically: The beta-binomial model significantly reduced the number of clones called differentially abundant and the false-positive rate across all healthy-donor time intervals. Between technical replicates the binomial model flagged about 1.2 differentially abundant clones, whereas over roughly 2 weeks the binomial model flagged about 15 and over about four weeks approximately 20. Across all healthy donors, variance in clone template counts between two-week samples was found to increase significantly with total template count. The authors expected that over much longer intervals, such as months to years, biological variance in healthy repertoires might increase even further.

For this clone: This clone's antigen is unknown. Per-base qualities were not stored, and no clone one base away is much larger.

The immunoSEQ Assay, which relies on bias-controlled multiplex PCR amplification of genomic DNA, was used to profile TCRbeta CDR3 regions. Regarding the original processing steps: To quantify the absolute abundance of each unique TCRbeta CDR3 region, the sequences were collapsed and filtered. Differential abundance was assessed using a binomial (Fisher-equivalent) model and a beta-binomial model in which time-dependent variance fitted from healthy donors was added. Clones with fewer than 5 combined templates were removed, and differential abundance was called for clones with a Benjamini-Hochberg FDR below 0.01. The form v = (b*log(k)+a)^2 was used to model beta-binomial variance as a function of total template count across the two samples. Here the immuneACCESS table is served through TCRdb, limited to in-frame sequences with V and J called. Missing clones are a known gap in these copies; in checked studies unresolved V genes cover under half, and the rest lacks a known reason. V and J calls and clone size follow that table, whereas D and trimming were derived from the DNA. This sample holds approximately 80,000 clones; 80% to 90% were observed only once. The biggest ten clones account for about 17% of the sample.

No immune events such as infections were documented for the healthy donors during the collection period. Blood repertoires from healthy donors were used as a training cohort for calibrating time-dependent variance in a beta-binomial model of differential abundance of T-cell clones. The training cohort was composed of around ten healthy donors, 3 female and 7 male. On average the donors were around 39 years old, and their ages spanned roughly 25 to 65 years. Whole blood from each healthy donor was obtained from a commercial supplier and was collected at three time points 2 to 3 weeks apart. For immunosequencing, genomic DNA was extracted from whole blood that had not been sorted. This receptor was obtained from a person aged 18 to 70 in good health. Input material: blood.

The CDR3 sequence is CASSLLQGGSSYEQYF. The bases are TGTGCCAGCTCACTCCTACAGGGTGGGAGCTCCTACGAGCAGTACTTC. Recombination joined TRBV18 with TRBJ2-7, with a tentative D gene TRBD1 over 6 matching bases. The CDR3 starts with the cysteine, ends with the phenylalanine, and has 16 residues. Only the CDR3 part of the read is kept: 48 bases, read in frame from the first base. V and J lose 4 bases and 0 bases, and a span of 16 bases separates them. The germline V gene sets CDR1 to KGHSH and CDR2 to LQKENI.